Below, 18 T cell receptor beta chains from the same sample are listed, as sequenced in a study of blood T cell repertoires in COVID-19. Repertoires were generated with immunoSEQ multiplex PCR, while TCRdb's copy carries only in-frame clones and drops some. There are approximately 90,000 clones in the sample; around four fifths occur only once, and approximately 31% lies in the top ten. The sequencing sample was made of peripheral blood. The receptors shown here come from a woman of 80 years or more with active or convalescent COVID-19.

The chain joins TRBV11-2 to TRBJ1-1; perhaps TRBD1 as D (5 bases). This CDR3 comprises 14 residues. Germline loops: CDR1 SGHAT, CDR2 FQNNGV. V lost 0 bases and J 4 bases, leaving 9 bases between the germline ends. The CDR3 protein is CASSLELGGTEAFF. CDR3 nucleotides: TGTGCCAGCAGCTTAGAACTGGGGGGCACTGAAGCTTTCTTT.

V gene TRBV7-3 combines with J gene TRBJ2-3; D perhaps matches TRBD1 (5 bases). CDR1 and CDR2 from the germline V gene are SGHTA and FQGTGA. The V and J ends lost 5 bases and 10 bases respectively, with 13 bases between them. The CDR3 is made up of 12 amino acids. The CDR3 sequence is CASSPDRGPQYF. The DNA of the CDR3 is TGTGCCAGCAGCCCCGATAGGGGTCCGCAGTATTTT.

J is TRBJ2-3 and V is TRBV5-4; D is perhaps TRBD2 (5 bases). V was clipped by 4 bases and J by 5 bases, with 5 bases between them. Per germline, CDR1 SGHNT and CDR2 YYREEE (reference sequence). This CDR3 region has 11 residues. Here the CDR3 DNA reads TGTGCCAGCAGCGGAGGAGATACGCAGTATTTT. This gives the protein CASSGGDTQYF.

The gene calls are TRBV2 and TRBJ2-3; tentatively, D is TRBD2 (5 bases). The CDR3 runs 14 residues. Trimming left V 3 bases short and J 7 bases short, with 14 bases between. The germline gives CDR1 SNHLY, CDR2 FYNNEI. CDR3 bases: TGTGCCAGCAGTGAGGGAGTGACCCTCAATACGCAGTATTTT. This gives the protein CASSEGVTLNTQYF.

This chain joins TRBV27 and TRBJ2-3, with a weak D call TRBD1 (5 bases). Between the trimmed V and J ends, which lost 5 bases and 2 bases, there was a span of 11 bases. The CDR3 extends over 14 amino acids. Per the germline V gene, CDR1 is MNHEY and CDR2 is SMNVEV (reference sequence). CDR3 region: CASSLGLLTDTQYF. The CDR3, as DNA: TGTGCCAGCAGTCTGGGGCTCCTCACAGATACGCAGTATTTT.

The chain couples TRBV24-1 to TRBJ2-2, with 10 bases fitting TRBD1. Germline V gene lookup returns CDR1 KGHDR and CDR2 SFDVKD. This CDR3 comprises 20 residues. V lost 1 base, J lost 2 bases, and 12 bases stayed unmatched. DNA of the CDR3: TGTGCCACCAGTGATTTAAACTTCAGGGGACAGGGGAAAAACACCGGGGAGCTGTTTTTT. This codes for CATSDLNFRGQGKNTGELFF.

This chain joins TRBV18 and TRBJ2-7; TRBD1 matches at 7 bases. CDR1 is KGHSH and CDR2 is LQKENI in the germline V gene. This CDR3 spans 13 amino acids. Trimming removed 6 bases from V and 1 base from J; junction bases left unmatched: 3. The CDR3 sequence is CASSPGQSYEQYF. CDR3 nucleotides: TGTGCCAGCTCGCCGGGACAGTCCTACGAGCAGTACTTC.

The chain carries TRBV28 and TRBJ1-1, with 10 bases that match TRBD1. V dropped 4 bases and J dropped 0; count of bases not matched to a gene: 5. Germline V gene lookup returns CDR1 MDHEN and CDR2 SYDVKM. The CDR3 has 16 amino acids. CDR3 amino acids: CASSSDRGLLNTEAFF. The CDR3 region has the DNA TGTGCCAGCAGTTCCGACAGGGGGCTTTTGAACACTGAAGCTTTCTTT.

This clone was seen just once. This chain joins TRBV9 and TRBJ2-3, with 13 nucleotides matching TRBD2. V lost 3 bases to trimming and J lost 4 bases; unmatched junction nucleotides: 14. CDR1 SGDLS and CDR2 YYNGEE come from the germline V gene. This CDR3 has 19 residues. The CDR3 DNA sequence: TGTGCCAGCAGCGCCCCTCCGGGACTAGCGGGGCTAAGGGCAGATACGCAGTATTTT. Translation: CASSAPPGLAGLRADTQYF.

V and J are TRBV27 and TRBJ2-5, with TRBD1 matching 8 bases. This CDR3 contains 15 residues. V was pared by 4 bases and J by 5 bases, with 9 bases of the junction left unmatched. Germline CDR1 MNHEY, CDR2 SMNVEV (reference sequence). CDR3: CASSSNRGVGETQYF. The CDR3 nucleotides read TGTGCCAGCAGTTCGAACAGGGGGGTAGGGGAGACCCAGTACTTC.

The chain is built from TRBV2 and TRBJ2-2; tentatively, D is TRBD1 (6 bases). This CDR3 has 14 residues. V lost 6 bases and J 0 bases, leaving 8 bases between the germline ends. Per germline, CDR1 SNHLY and CDR2 FYNNEI. In DNA, the CDR3 is TGTGCCAGCAGCAGGGGCCCGAACACCGGGGAGCTGTTTTTT. Its protein product is CASSRGPNTGELFF. Full variable domain (remainder filled in from reference TRBV2 and TRBJ2-2): EPEVTQTPSHQVTQMGQEVILRCVPISNHLYFYWYRQILGQKVEFLVSFYNNEISEKSEIFDDQFSVERPDGSNFTLKIRSTKLEDSAMYFCASSRGPNTGELFFGEGSRLTVL.

The chain combines TRBV5-1 with TRBJ2-7; 12 bases line up with TRBD2. CDR3 length: 16 residues. J was trimmed by 3 bases and V by 4 bases; bases with no gene match: 8. Germline loops: CDR1 SGHRS, CDR2 YFSETQ. CDR3 sequence reads: CASSPRTSGTLYEQYF. In DNA form, the CDR3 reads TGCGCCAGCAGCCCCCGGACTAGCGGGACTCTCTACGAGCAGTACTTC. The variable domain in full, completed from reference TRBV5-1 and TRBJ2-7, reads KAGVTQTPRYLIKTRGQQVTLSCSPISGHRSVSWYQQTPGQGLQFLFEYFSETQRNKGNFPGRFSGRQFSNSRSEMNVSTLELGDSALYLCASSPRTSGTLYEQYFGPGTRLTVT.

The CDR3 DNA sequence: TGTGCCAGCTCACCACCGACAGGGGGCTTTTGGGGCGAGCAGTACTTC. Encoded protein: CASSPPTGGFWGEQYF. The chain carries TRBV18 and TRBJ2-7, with TRBD1 matching 10 bases. The CDR3 spans 16 residues. Trimming took 0 bases from V and 6 from J; bases not matched to a gene: 8. Per germline, CDR1 KGHSH and CDR2 LQKENI.

In this sample, this clone turned up a few times. The chain links TRBV7-3 to TRBJ2-2; no definite D call. The CDR3 covers 13 residues. V was pared by 5 bases and J by 4 bases, with 8 bases between. CDR1 and CDR2 (germline): SGHTA, FQGTGA. The CDR3 DNA reads as TGTGCCAGCAGCCCGTGGAGCACCGGGGAGCTGTTTTTT. As protein: CASSPWSTGELFF.

CDR3 protein: CASSPDRGRDTQYF. The CDR3, as DNA: TGTGCCAGCAGTCCTGACAGGGGTCGAGATACGCAGTATTTT. The J gene is TRBJ2-3, the V gene TRBV2; 8 bases map to TRBD1. In germline, CDR1 is SNHLY, CDR2 FYNNEI. This CDR3 contains 14 residues. J was trimmed by 5 bases and V by 5 bases; bases with no gene match: 6.

The chain has TRBV19 and TRBJ1-5, with D possibly TRBD1 on 6 matching bases. In germline, CDR1 is LNHDA, CDR2 SQIVND (reference sequence). The V gene lost 9 bases and the J gene lost 2 bases, with 14 bases spanning the gap. The CDR3 extends over 14 amino acids. CDR3 bases: TGTGCCAGGGCGAACAGGGTAGGCAATCAGCCCCAGCATTTT. Translated, it gives CARANRVGNQPQHF.

The chain employs TRBV6-5 and TRBJ1-2, with 9 bases matching TRBD1. Looked up from germline, CDR1 is MNHEY and CDR2 is SVGAGI. V was clipped by 6 bases and J by 6 bases; unmatched bases: 5. The CDR3 has 13 residues. The DNA of the CDR3 is TGTGCCAGCAGCCTCGGACAGGGGCATGGCTACACCTTC. Its protein is CASSLGQGHGYTF.

The chain combines TRBV18 with TRBJ2-1; D is undetermined. CDR1 and CDR2 (germline): KGHSH, LQKENI. The CDR3 runs 13 residues. V lost 3 bases to trimming and J lost 8 bases, with 11 bases between them. In DNA form, the CDR3 reads TGTGCCAGCTCACCCGGGTGGTCCGATGAGCAGTTCTTC. It yields the protein CASSPGWSDEQFF.